This record covers a single T cell receptor (beta chain). This clonotype was seen a few times. No cognate antigen has been identified for it. One base away there is no much larger clone; base qualities are not given. Including the terminal cysteine and phenylalanine, the CDR3 comprises 14 residues. Only the CDR3 DNA stays, 42 bases, in frame from base 1. V ends up 7 bases short and J 4 bases short, with an unmatched junction base count of 9. As encoded in the germline V gene (reference sequence), CDR1 is MNHNY while CDR2 is SVGAGI. The data were taken from a study of T cell repertoires in cytomegalovirus infection (dated by TCRdb to between 2017 and 2020). For the wider study: Alongside well-studied HLA-B-restricted epitopes, the peptide stimulations were aimed at recently identified HLA-C-restricted CMV epitopes, whose presentation resists viral immunomodulation. Donor HLA type was relevant to the analysis, as public TCR beta signatures indicated carriage of CMV infection together with the matching HLA type.

The sequencer was an Illumina HiSeq 1500. TCRdb reprocessed the public reads (quality trimming at Q25 with fastp, clone calling with MiXCR) and kept in-frame beta chains. Rows are unified per CDR3 protein, each entry keeping the most common DNA and genes. Counted in this sample were about 160,000 distinct CDR3 sequences; roughly a fifth of them appeared once. Together, the top ten hold under 30% of the sample. Read against the paper, the sample's treatment or condition label means: in vitro stimulation with specific CMV peptide epitopes to enrich CMV-specific T cells. The paper's findings and limits, for the study overall: Cumulative frequency of public TCR beta family members discriminated carriers of CMV infection plus the relevant HLA type in this cohort and an independent 352-donor cohort. The ex vivo response was dominated by HLA-C-restricted CMV-specific TCR beta clonotypes, which also provided the single most frequent clonotype in two of eight donors.

Material: CD8+ T cells from cultured PBMCs, obtained from culture after CMV antigen stimulation. The sequence joins TRBV6-6 to TRBJ1-2; 7 central bases correspond to TRBD1. The TCR was taken from a human donor in good health (CMV status not recorded). Some clones in this sample may be carry-over from other donors' samples. The CDR3 here reads CASTGGQTFYGYTF. The sequence in DNA is TGTGCCAGCACCGGGGGACAGACCTTCTATGGCTACACCTTC.